Sequencing of this T cell receptor (beta chain) was carried out in a study of beta chain features in type 1 diabetes. A few counts support this clone. No antigen is known for it. Each of the CD4+ naive, central memory, regulatory and stem cell-like memory populations was sorted via CD45RO/CCR7/CD25/CD127/CD95/CD27. Broader study findings: Although PCR might favor shorter templates, it would do so equally in patients and controls. A moderate, significant TCRB CDR3 shortening appeared in type 1 diabetes across four CD4+ subsets. cDNA-based sequencing might over-represent cells highly expressing TCR.

Expressed TCRB transcripts got sequenced, as all isolated RNA was reverse transcribed. Approximately 3.6 million reads, on average, came from each naive, central memory and regulatory T cell sample. The method was immunoSEQ multiplex PCR; TCRdb's version includes in-frame clones alone and lacks a portion of them. The sample contains nearly 350,000 clones, about a tenth of which appear only once. This TCR came from a man younger than 40 with type 1 diabetes. The material sequenced was central memory CD4+ T cells from blood.

Here the CDR3 DNA reads TGTGCCAGCAGTTTATCCTTGCGTGGTGGCTACACCTTC. Its translation: CASSLSLRGGYTF. The chain recombines TRBV27 with TRBJ1-2; the D is unclear. The ends were cut back, 0 bases at V and 7 bases at J, with 9 bases in the middle. The CDR3 runs 13 residues. Germline CDR1 and CDR2: MNHEY and SMNVEV (reference sequence).